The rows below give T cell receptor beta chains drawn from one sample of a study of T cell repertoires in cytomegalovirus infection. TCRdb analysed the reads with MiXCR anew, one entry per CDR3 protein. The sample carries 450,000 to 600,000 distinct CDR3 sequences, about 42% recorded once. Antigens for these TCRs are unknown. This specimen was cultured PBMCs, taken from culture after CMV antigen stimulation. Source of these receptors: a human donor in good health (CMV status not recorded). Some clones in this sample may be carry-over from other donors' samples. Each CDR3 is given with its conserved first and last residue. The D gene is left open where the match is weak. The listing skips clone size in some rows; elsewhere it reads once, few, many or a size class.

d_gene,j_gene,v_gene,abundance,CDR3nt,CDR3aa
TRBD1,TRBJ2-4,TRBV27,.,TGTGCCAGCTTAGGACAGGGGGCCTTGTACTTC,CASLGQGALYF
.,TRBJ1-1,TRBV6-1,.,TGTGCCACTTCGCGACAGGAGGGCACTGAAGCTTTCTTT,CATSRQEGTEAFF
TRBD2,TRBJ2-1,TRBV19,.,TGTGCCAGTAGTATAGTGGCTAGCGGGGACAATGAGCAGTTCTTC,CASSIVASGDNEQFF
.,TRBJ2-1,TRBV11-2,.,TGTGCCAGCAATCCTTCTAGCGACCCCTACAATGAGCAGTTCTTC,CASNPSSDPYNEQFF
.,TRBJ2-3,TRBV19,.,TGTGCCAGTAGCCCGGTGGGCAGGGGGGGCACAGATACGCAGTATTTT,CASSPVGRGGTDTQYF
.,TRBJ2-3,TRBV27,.,TGTGCCAGCAATACCCGGTGGGGCTGGGATACGCAGTATTTT,CASNTRWGWDTQYF
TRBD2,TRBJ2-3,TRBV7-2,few,TGTGCCAGCAGCCCCCGTGATAGCGGGACGTATACGCAGTATTTT,CASSPRDSGTYTQYF
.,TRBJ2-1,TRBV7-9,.,TGTGCCAGCACTCTTGCGAGCTCCTACAATGAGCAGTTCTTC,CASTLASSYNEQFF
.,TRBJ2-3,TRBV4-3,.,TGCGCCAGCAGCCAAGATCGAAGGGTTACGCAGTATTTT,CASSQDRRVTQYF
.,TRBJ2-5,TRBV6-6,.,TGTGCCAGCAGTAACCAGGTCGGGGGCGCAGAGACCCAGTACTTC,CASSNQVGGAETQYF
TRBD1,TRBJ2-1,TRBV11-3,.,TGTGCCAGCAGCTACGGACAGGGGACCTACAATGAGCAGTTCTTC,CASSYGQGTYNEQFF
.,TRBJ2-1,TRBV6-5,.,TGTGCCAGCGGTTACCGACGAGGCCTCCACAATGAGCAGTTCTTC,CASGYRRGLHNEQFF
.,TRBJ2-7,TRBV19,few,TGTGCCAGTAGTACCGGGTATGGCTACGAGCAGTACTTC,CASSTGYGYEQYF
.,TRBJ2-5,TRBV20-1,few,TGCAGTGCTAGAGAAGGGTTTAGGGGCCTCCAAGAGACCCAGTACTTC,CSAREGFRGLQETQYF
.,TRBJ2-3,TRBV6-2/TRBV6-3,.,TGTGCCAGCAGCCAGCAGGAGGGCACAGATACGCAGTATTTT,CASSQQEGTDTQYF
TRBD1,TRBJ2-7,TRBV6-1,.,TGTGCCAGCGATTGGGGACAGGGCCCTTCCTACGAGCAGTACTTC,CASDWGQGPSYEQYF
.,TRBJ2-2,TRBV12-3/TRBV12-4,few,TGTGCCAGCAGGCCTCAGACAGCGAACACCGGGGAGCTGTTTTTT,CASRPQTANTGELFF
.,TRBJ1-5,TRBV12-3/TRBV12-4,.,TGTGCCAGCAGTTTTACAGGGAACAATCAGCCCCAGCATTTT,CASSFTGNNQPQHF
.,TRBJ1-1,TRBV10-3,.,TGTGCCATCAGTGCGACAGAAAATGAAGCTTTCTTT,CAISATENEAFF
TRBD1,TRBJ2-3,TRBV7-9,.,TGTGCCAGCAGGGACAGGGGAAGCACAGATACGCAGTATTTT,CASRDRGSTDTQYF
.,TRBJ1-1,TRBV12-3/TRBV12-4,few,.,CASSSSVSEAFF
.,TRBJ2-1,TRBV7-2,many,TGTGCCAGCAGCTTAGTCCCACCAACATCCTACAATGAGCAGTTCTTC,CASSLVPPTSYNEQFF
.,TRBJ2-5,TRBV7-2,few,TGTGCCAGCAGCTTATCGGGGCTTGGTAGCGAGACCCAGTACTTC,CASSLSGLGSETQYF
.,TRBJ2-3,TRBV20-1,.,TGCAGTGCTAGATTGGGGGCCGTAATTGATACGCAGTATTTT,CSARLGAVIDTQYF
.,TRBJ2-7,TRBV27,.,TGTGCCAGCAGCCTCGGGAAAGGATACGAGCAGTACTTC,CASSLGKGYEQYF
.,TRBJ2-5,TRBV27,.,TGTGCCAGCAAGGACTACGCCACGGAGACCCAGTACTTC,CASKDYATETQYF
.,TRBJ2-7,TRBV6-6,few,TGTGCCAGCAGTGGTGCCAGGGGCAGAGACTACGAGCAGTACTTC,CASSGARGRDYEQYF
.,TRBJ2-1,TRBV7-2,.,TGTGCCAGCAGCTCTGACAGGTCATACAATGAGCAGTTCTTC,CASSSDRSYNEQFF
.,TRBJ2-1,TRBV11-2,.,TGTGCCAGCAGCTCGGCCGGGACTCCCAGTTACAATGAGCAGTTCTTC,CASSSAGTPSYNEQFF
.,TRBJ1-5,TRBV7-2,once,TGTGCCAGCAGCTTAGAGAGTGATCAGCCCCAGCATTTT,CASSLESDQPQHF